This TCR beta chain was captured in a study of T cells in Graves' hyperthyroidism and ophthalmopathy. Study-wide points: A model of 13 V-J features distinguished ophthalmopathy from stable hyperthyroidism.

Amplification of TCR beta CDR3 regions used RNA as the template. A set of HTBI primers served as the primers for a first-round RT-PCR of the TCR CDR3. TCRdb re-derived calls from the multiplex PCR reads in MiXCR, one entry per CDR3 protein. The sample records about 600,000 distinct CDR3 sequences, over 12% being singletons. This clonotype was counted at least ten times. The antigen is not known. This CDR3 is built from 15 residues. The germline gives CDR1 SGHVS, CDR2 FQNEAQ. V shed 5 bases and J shed 2 bases, with 15 bases lying between them. At least 3 on the Clinical Activity Score was recorded for ophthalmopathy patients, who also had NOSPECS grade at least 4 and duration under 3 months. Diagnoses were established using clinical symptoms, serum thyroxine and TRAb, thyroid ultrasound and orbital computed tomography.

Source material: blood. This chain uses TRBV7-8 with TRBJ1-1; maybe TRBD1 (6 bases). The TCR originated in a woman younger than 30 with Graves' ophthalmopathy. This CDR3 is CASSPSGGQNTEAFF. CDR3 DNA sequence: TGTGCCAGCAGCCCTTCGGGGGGGCAAAACACTGAAGCTTTCTTT.